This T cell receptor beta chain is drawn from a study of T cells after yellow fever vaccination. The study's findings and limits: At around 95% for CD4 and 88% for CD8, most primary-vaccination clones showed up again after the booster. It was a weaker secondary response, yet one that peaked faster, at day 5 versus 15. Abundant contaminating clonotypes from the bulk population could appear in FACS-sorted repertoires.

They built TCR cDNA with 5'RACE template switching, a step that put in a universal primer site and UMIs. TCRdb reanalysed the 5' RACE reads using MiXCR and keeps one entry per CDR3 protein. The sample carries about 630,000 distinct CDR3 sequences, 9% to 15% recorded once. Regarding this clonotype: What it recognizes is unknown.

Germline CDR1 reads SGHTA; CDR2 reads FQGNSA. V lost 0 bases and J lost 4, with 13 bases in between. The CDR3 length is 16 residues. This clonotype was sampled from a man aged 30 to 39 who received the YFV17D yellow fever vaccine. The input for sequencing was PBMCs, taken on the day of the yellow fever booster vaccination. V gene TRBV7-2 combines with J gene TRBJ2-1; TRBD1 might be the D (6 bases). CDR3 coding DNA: TGTGCCAGCAGCTTAGCGGCAGGGGCTCTTTACAATGAGCAGTTCTTC. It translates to CASSLAAGALYNEQFF.